The sequence of this T cell receptor (beta chain) was determined in a study of T cell repertoires in cytomegalovirus infection. Looking at the study overall: Recently identified HLA-C-restricted CMV epitopes and well-studied HLA-B-restricted CMV epitopes were used by the study. Notes on the study in general: Predominance within the ex vivo response was attributable to HLA-C-restricted CMV-specific TCR beta clonotypes.

This clonotype has only one observation. The antigen is not known. MiXCR was run by TCRdb on the reads, yielding one entry per CDR3 protein. The sample holds about 78,000 distinct CDR3 sequences, around 42% seen once. The germline CDR1 and CDR2 sequences are LGHNA and YSLEER. V lost 0 bases and J 1 base, leaving 7 bases between the germline ends. The CDR3 is 14 amino acids. The V call is TRBV4-3, the J call TRBJ2-7; no clear D. Here the sequenced sample was CD8+ T cells from cultured PBMCs, taken from culture after CMV antigen stimulation. The source is a human donor in good health (CMV status not recorded). Some clones in this sample may be carry-over from other donors' samples. The chain's CDR3 is CASSQDLGSYEQYF. The CDR3, as DNA: TGCGCCAGCAGCCAAGATCTAGGTTCCTACGAGCAGTACTTC.